This is a list of T cell receptor beta chains from one sample in a study of response to subunit inactivated influenza vaccine. Using its own MiXCR run on the RT-PCR reads, TCRdb lists one record per CDR3 protein. Of roughly 700,000 distinct CDR3 sequences listed, 15% to 19% are singletons. Specimen: PBMCs from blood, collected about 12 days after vaccination. The receptors derive from a man between 50 and 59 years old who received an inactivated influenza vaccine. Each CDR3 is given with its conserved first and last residue.

v_gene	j_gene	CDR3aa
TRBV9	TRBJ2-5	CASSGSDRSSQETQYF
TRBV5-6	TRBJ2-5	CASSLEWGGQYF
TRBV4-2	TRBJ2-3	CASSQPGLASTDTQYF
TRBV20-1	TRBJ2-3	CSAGTGGRDTQYF
TRBV20-1	TRBJ2-7	CSARGLAGYYEQYF
TRBV11-2	TRBJ2-1	CASSLVLAGIYNEQFF
TRBV29-1	TRBJ2-7	CSVEDKTGEGLAYEQYF
TRBV14	TRBJ1-4	CASSLQALATNEKLFF
TRBV7-2	TRBJ2-1	CASSLVGQGAYNEQFF
TRBV10-3	TRBJ2-1	CAISGDSRAYNEQFF
TRBV6-7	TRBJ1-5	CASSYSRQGGSNQPQHF
TRBV6-1	TRBJ2-1	CASSSPGTRNEQFF
TRBV3-1	TRBJ2-5	CASSHPRQGARETQYF
TRBV5-1	TRBJ2-1	CASTPLGGGLVDNEQFF
TRBV6-1	TRBJ2-1	CASSGYRFDEQFF
TRBV4-1	TRBJ2-5	CASSQVDRGEETQYF
TRBV6-1	TRBJ2-3	CASRHRDRDTQYF
TRBV29-1	TRBJ2-7	CSVDGRREGNHEQYF
TRBV11-2	TRBJ1-1	CASSLSRDRGRTEAFF
TRBV4-2	TRBJ2-5	CASSQDGAGAQETQYF
TRBV7-7	TRBJ2-2	CASRFDGARNTGELFF
TRBV18	TRBJ2-7	CASSYTAPYEQYF
TRBV12-3/TRBV12-4	TRBJ2-3	CASSVGQGRSQYF
TRBV7-2	TRBJ2-3	CASRLQLSTDTQYF
TRBV2	TRBJ2-6	CASRETSGSYLGGANVLTF
TRBV7-6	TRBJ2-5	CASSSPDSHHEKTQYF
TRBV12-3/TRBV12-4	TRBJ2-1	CASIRQGEENEQFF
TRBV3-1	TRBJ2-1	CASSQGWQGTYNEQFF
TRBV29-1	TRBJ2-3	CSGDGSTDTQYF
TRBV3-1	TRBJ2-3	CASSQVFGDTQYF
TRBV6-1	TRBJ1-1	CASSESRGNTEAFF
TRBV6-5	TRBJ1-2	CASSYGANYGYTF
TRBV19	TRBJ2-7	CASSRKDSYEQYF
TRBV28	TRBJ2-1	CASSSPWGEQDRDEQFF
TRBV4-3	TRBJ1-1	CASSQGEQGNTEAFF
TRBV20-1	TRBJ2-7	CSARWGYEQYF
TRBV7-2	TRBJ2-1	CASSLQGGLDNEQFF
TRBV20-1	TRBJ2-7	CSARPGTGGDEQYF
TRBV7-2	TRBJ2-1	CASSSTSGGHNEQFF
TRBV9	TRBJ2-2	CASSVEGTSGPTGELFF
TRBV7-8	TRBJ2-7	CASSFPGFREQYF
TRBV4-3	TRBJ2-1	CASSQMDGTNEQFF
TRBV4-3	TRBJ2-7	CASSRGVNSLYEQYF
TRBV11-2	TRBJ2-7	CASSLSVRATDEQYF
TRBV4-3	TRBJ2-1	CASSQGSLAGLYF
TRBV7-7	TRBJ2-3	CASSLSTAGTDTQYF
TRBV5-6	TRBJ1-1	CASSFRGMAFF
TRBV30	TRBJ1-1	CAWIGAGQGEAEAFF
TRBV20-1	TRBJ1-5	CSARAVGAIGQPQHF
TRBV5-4	TRBJ2-3	CASSLDRTAISTDTQYF